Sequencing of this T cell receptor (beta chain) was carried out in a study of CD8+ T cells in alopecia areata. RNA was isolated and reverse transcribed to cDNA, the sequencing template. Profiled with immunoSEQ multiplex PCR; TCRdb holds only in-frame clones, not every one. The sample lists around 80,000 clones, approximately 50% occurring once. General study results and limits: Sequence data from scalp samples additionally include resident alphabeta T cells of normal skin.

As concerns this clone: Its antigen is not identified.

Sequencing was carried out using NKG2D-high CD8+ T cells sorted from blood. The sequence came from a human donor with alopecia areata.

The CDR3 loop is CSVDGPGGEQYF. The CDR3 DNA is TGCAGCGTTGACGGGCCGGGGGGCGAGCAGTACTTC. The chain links TRBV29-1 to TRBJ2-5, with 7 bases lining up with TRBD2. The J call may be wrong; the DNA end is better matched by TRBJ2-7. Per the germline V gene, CDR1 is SQVTM and CDR2 is ANQGSEA. The CDR3 is 12 residues long.